Listed here is a single T cell receptor (beta chain). What antigen it recognizes has not been identified. No much larger clone is present one base from it, and per-base qualities are unavailable. TCRbeta CDR3 regions were amplified from genomic DNA by means of the immunoSEQ Assay, a bias-controlled multiplex PCR. Under the source paper's analysis protocol: Within the assay, amplification of reference gene primers was used to estimate how many nucleated cells each sample contained. To quantify the absolute abundance of each unique TCRbeta CDR3 rearrangement, sequence reads were collapsed and filtered. Productive Simpson clonality was computed per sample as the square root of Simpson's diversity index over productive rearrangements. The clones in this table, taken by TCRdb from immuneACCESS, are in-frame only. Not every clone is retained; where verified, under half of the shortfall comes from an unresolved V gene, and the cause of the rest is unknown. That table is the source of V, J and clone size, and D and trimming were worked out from the DNA. Here the sample has 200,000 to 300,000 clones; roughly 90% occur a single time. The ten largest clones take up about 4.1% of the sample.

This record belongs to a study of blood T cell repertoires in COVID-19 (dated by TCRdb to the early 2020s). Regarding the research as a whole: The collaborator samples originated in the United States, Italy and Spain and spanned the acute and convalescent phases of COVID-19. The prospective study material was composed of cDNA or gDNA derived from T cells, B-cell-depleted T cells, or PBMCs. The dataset comprised deeply sampled blood TCRbeta repertoires from subjects exposed to, actively infected with, or recovered from COVID-19. The repertoires were made available in a free public database intended to serve as a resource for research on the immune response to SARS-CoV-2. The samples were drawn from the first 160 participants of the ongoing ImmuneRACE study and from 1,254 subjects provided by 6 global collaborators. Sample metadata almost always included a de-identified subject ID, COVID-19 status, age in years and sex. Where HLA class I and class II types were available, the types were taken from metadata supplied by the sample provider, not from assay-based typing.

A second Seattle source provided samples from volunteer blood donors who had recovered from COVID-19. Whole blood was collected in K2EDTA tubes by collaborating institutions according to the institutions' own protocols. For TCRbeta analysis, collaborators shipped samples as frozen whole blood, isolated PBMCs, or DNA extracted from either of those sample types. The germline V gene (reference sequence) provides CDR1 LGHDT and CDR2 YNNKEL. Clipping removes 2 bases from V and 1 base from J, with 7 as the unmatched junction base count. The CDR3 goes from the cysteine to the phenylalanine over 18 residues. Of the read, only the CDR3 DNA is kept; its 54 bases are in frame from base 1. General study outcomes and caveats: The amount of clinical and demographic metadata varied by source and participant and was provided uncurated.

The TCR comes from a man aged 55 to 70 who had recovered from COVID-19. The material sequenced was peripheral blood. The rearrangement joined TRBV3-1 (or the pseudogene TRBV3-2) to TRBJ2-5, with 13 junctional bases fitting TRBD2. The bases are TGTGCCAGCAGCCAATCCCGACTAGCGGGGGGCCTCCAAGAGACCCAGTACTTC. This yields the protein CASSQSRLAGGLQETQYF.